The 25 T cell receptor beta chains presented below share a single source sample, sequenced in a study of blood T cell repertoires in COVID-19. This table comes from immunoSEQ multiplex PCR, and its TCRdb copy is limited to in-frame clones, with some not included. Among roughly 210,000 clones, 80% to 90% were seen once, and the ten largest hold under 12%. The sample taken for sequencing was peripheral blood. These receptors came from a woman aged 80 or over with COVID-19, enrolled during active disease.

The V and J genes are TRBV5-1 and TRBJ2-6, with 10 positions matching TRBD2. The CDR3 consists of 18 residues. The V gene's germline CDR1 is SGHRS and CDR2 YFSETQ. The V gene end was trimmed by 0 bases and the J gene end by 3 bases; junction bases not matched to a gene: 6. The CDR3 is CASSLGLAGAGGANVLTF. The CDR3 DNA follows: TGCGCCAGCAGCTTGGGGCTAGCGGGGGCTGGTGGGGCCAACGTCCTGACTTTC.

This clone was observed once. The V gene is TRBV11-2, the J gene TRBJ1-6; a possible D gene is TRBD1 (5 bases). Trimming left V 2 bases short and J 6 bases short, with 17 bases between. Germline-derived CDR1 and CDR2 are SGHAT and FQNNGV. CDR3 size: 17 residues. DNA of the CDR3: TGTGCCAGCAGCTTAAAAGGACACACAAGCAGTAATTCACCCCTCCACTTT. This gives the protein CASSLKGHTSSNSPLHF.

The chain carries TRBV9 and TRBJ2-3; 9 positions agree with TRBD2. The length of the CDR3 is 17 residues. The V gene end was trimmed by 3 bases and the J gene end by 3 bases; junction bases not matched to a gene: 11. Germline values: CDR1 SGDLS, CDR2 YYNGEE. CDR3 amino acids: CASSARVVAGDTDTQYF. Here the CDR3 DNA reads TGTGCCAGCAGCGCTCGGGTGGTAGCGGGGGATACAGATACGCAGTATTTT.

The chain is built from TRBV24-1 and TRBJ2-4; 7 bases are a match to TRBD2. Germline loops: CDR1 KGHDR, CDR2 SFDVKD. V gave up 5 bases and J gave up 8 bases; unmatched junction bases: 8. The length of the CDR3 is 14 residues. CDR3 residues: CATSAGGSSYIQYF. As DNA, the CDR3 is TGTGCCACCAGTGCGGGGGGATCATCATACATTCAGTACTTC.

The rearrangement joins TRBV6-6 to TRBJ1-4, with unresolved D. The CDR3 sequence is 15 residues long. Trimming removed 5 bases at V and 3 bases at J, with 13 bases between. Germline V gives CDR1 MNHNY, CDR2 SVGAGI (reference sequence). The CDR3 bases are TGTGCCAGCAGTATGGACGGGATACCTAATGAAAAACTGTTTTTT. This codes for CASSMDGIPNEKLFF.

The chain employs TRBV4-2 and TRBJ1-1; 12 bases are shared with TRBD1. CDR3 size: 15 residues. The germline CDR1 and CDR2 sequences are LGHNA and YNFKEQ. Trimming at V came to 2 bases and at J to 5 bases, leaving 3 bases not matched to a gene. DNA for the CDR3: TGTGCCAGCAGCCAACGGGACAGGGGGCAGACTGAAGCTTTCTTT. It specifies CASSQRDRGQTEAFF.

The chain combines TRBV6-5 with TRBJ2-6; 8 nucleotides match TRBD1. The CDR3 runs to 16 residues. With V trimmed by 4 bases and J by 4 bases, 6 bases remained unmatched. CDR1 is MNHEY, CDR2 SVGAGI, per germline. Written as DNA, the CDR3 is TGTGCCAGCAGTTCAGGACAGGGAGTAGGGGCCAACGTCCTGACTTTC. Its translation is CASSSGQGVGANVLTF.

The J gene is TRBJ1-5, the V gene TRBV24-1; 7 bases match TRBD1. The CDR3 is made up of 17 amino acids. Germline loops: CDR1 KGHDR, CDR2 SFDVKD. Germline trimming cut 2 bases from V and 0 bases from J; bases unmatched to any gene: 6. CDR3 loop: CATSDSFGTDSNQPQHF. CDR3 coding DNA: TGTGCCACCAGTGATTCTTTCGGGACAGATAGCAATCAGCCCCAGCATTTT.

DNA for the CDR3: TGTGCTAGTGGTTCCTCCGGTAACACTGAAGCTTTCTTT. This gives the protein CASGSSGNTEAFF. The chain combines TRBV12-5 with TRBJ1-1; D remains ambiguous. From germline, CDR1 is LGHNT and CDR2 FRNRAP. This CDR3 comprises 13 residues. Between the trimmed V and J ends, which lost 4 bases and 2 bases, there was a span of 8 bases. Full variable domain (remainder filled in from reference TRBV12-5 and TRBJ1-1): DARVTQTPRHKVTEMGQEVTMRCQPILGHNTVFWYRQTMMQGLELLAYFRNRAPLDDSGMPKDRFSAEMPDATLATLKIQPSEPRDSAVYFCASGSSGNTEAFFGQGTRLTVV.

This chain links TRBV5-1 with TRBJ2-5, with 15 nucleotides matching TRBD2. The CDR3 has 18 amino acids. V gave up 0 bases and J gave up 5 bases; unmatched junction bases: 8. From germline, CDR1 is SGHRS and CDR2 YFSETQ. The CDR3 DNA follows: TGCGCCAGCAGCTTGGCCGGGACTAGCGGGGGGTCCCGTGAGACCCAGTACTTC. As protein: CASSLAGTSGGSRETQYF.

The CDR3 region has the DNA TGTGCCAGCAGCTTACAGGGAAGGTGGCCTGAAGCTTTCTTT. Translating gives CASSLQGRWPEAFF. J is TRBJ1-1 and V is TRBV28, with D maybe TRBD1 (6 bases). The CDR3 contains 14 residues. The germline V gene has CDR1 MDHEN and CDR2 SYDVKM. V lost 6 bases and J 6 bases, leaving 17 bases between the germline ends.

The chain uses TRBV28 and TRBJ2-7; 9 bases match TRBD1. CDR3 length: 13 amino acids. Germline V gene lookup returns CDR1 MDHEN and CDR2 SYDVKM. J gave up 7 bases and V 6 bases, and 7 bases lay outside the gene matches. The CDR3 region has the DNA TGTGCCAGCAGGGAAGGGACAGGGCAAGAGCAGTACGTC. Protein sequence: CASREGTGQEQYV.

The chain uses TRBV24-1 and TRBJ2-5; D may be TRBD1 (5 bases). CDR3 length: 14 amino acids. Trimming removed 1 base from V and 2 bases from J, with 7 bases in between. Germline loops: CDR1 KGHDR, CDR2 SFDVKD. The CDR3 sequence: CATSDFPGQETQYF. The CDR3 nucleotides read TGTGCCACCAGTGATTTCCCAGGGCAAGAGACCCAGTACTTC.

V usage is TRBV7-9 and J usage is TRBJ1-6, with 7 bases that match TRBD1. Trimming at V came to 3 bases and at J to 7 bases, leaving 6 bases not matched to a gene. Germline V gene lookup returns CDR1 SEHNR and CDR2 FQNEAQ (reference sequence). This CDR3 comprises 15 residues. The CDR3 region is CASSFDRAGNSPLHF. CDR3 sequence (DNA): TGTGCCAGCAGCTTCGACAGGGCCGGGAATTCACCCCTCCACTTT.

This clone was detected once. The rearrangement links TRBV28 to TRBJ1-3, with TRBD1 identical over 8 bases. V trimming: 0 bases; J trimming: 4 bases; junction bases outside the gene matches: 5. This CDR3 has 16 amino acids. Germline V gene lookup returns CDR1 MDHEN and CDR2 SYDVKM. CDR3 nucleotide sequence: TGTGCCAGCAGTTTATGGGGACAGGTGGAAGGAAACACCATATATTTT. As protein: CASSLWGQVEGNTIYF. Looking up the rest from reference TRBV28 and TRBJ1-3 gives the full variable domain: DVKVTQSSRYLVKRTGEKVFLECVQDMDHENMFWYRQDPGLGLRLIYFSYDVKMKEKGDIPEGYSVSREKKERFSLILESASTNQTSMYLCASSLWGQVEGNTIYFGEGSWLTVV.

The chain employs TRBV7-3 and TRBJ2-1; tentative D call: TRBD2 (5 bases). Germline CDR1 reads SGHTA; CDR2 reads FQGTGA. The CDR3 has 14 residues. V was pared by 5 bases and J by 9 bases, with 17 bases between. The CDR3 nucleotides are TGTGCCAGCAGCACTAATGCTCCGAGCGGTGAGCAGTTCTTC. Translating gives CASSTNAPSGEQFF.

V and J are TRBV19 and TRBJ1-5; D may be TRBD1 (6 bases). The V end was cut by 0 bases, the J end by 8 bases, with 11 bases between. The CDR3 consists of 14 residues. CDR1 is LNHDA and CDR2 is SQIVND in the germline V gene (reference sequence). The CDR3 here is CASSIDGQREPQHF. In DNA form, the CDR3 reads TGTGCCAGTAGTATAGACGGACAGAGGGAGCCCCAGCATTTT.

This clone has just a few counts. The rearrangement joins TRBV7-2 to TRBJ2-4; 9 bases are shared with TRBD1. CDR1 and CDR2 from the germline V gene are SGHTA and FQGNSA. V shed 5 bases, J shed 10 bases, and the junction held 15 bases outside the gene matches. This CDR3 has 16 residues. CDR3 in amino acids: CASSPAGDRVLGIQYF. The CDR3, as DNA: TGTGCCAGCAGCCCGGCCGGGGACAGGGTGCTTGGTATTCAGTACTTC.

This rearrangement joins TRBV7-9 to TRBJ2-3; 10 bases map to TRBD1. Germline CDR1 and CDR2: SEHNR and FQNEAQ (reference sequence). This CDR3 contains 16 residues. Trimming took 1 base from V and 6 from J; bases not matched to a gene: 7. For the CDR3, the DNA is TGTGCCAGCAGCTTAGGGGACAGGGGTATCCAGGATACGCAGTATTTT. It encodes CASSLGDRGIQDTQYF.

The chain uses TRBV23-1 and TRBJ1-3, with 7 bases matching TRBD1. TRBV23-1 is noted as an ORF with a role that remains uncertain. The ends lost 6 bases at V and 2 bases at J; junction bases unmatched: 10. CDR3 length equals 16 residues. The CDR3 loop reads CASSLTGARAGNTIYF. The CDR3 DNA follows: TGCGCCAGCAGCCTAACAGGGGCCAGGGCTGGAAACACCATATATTTT.

The genes are TRBV19 and TRBJ2-5; 7 bases match TRBD1. Trimming cost V 3 bases and J 2 bases; bases outside gene matches: 3. This CDR3 is built from 14 residues. The germline V gene encodes CDR1 LNHDA and CDR2 SQIVND (reference sequence). This CDR3 reads CASSIGTVQETQYF. In DNA form, the CDR3 reads TGTGCCAGTAGTATCGGGACAGTTCAAGAGACCCAGTACTTC.

The CDR3 sequence: CASSLGIGSGNTIYF. The CDR3 DNA reads TGTGCCAGCAGCTTAGGGATAGGGAGCGGAAACACCATATATTTT. J is TRBJ1-3 and V is TRBV7-2; D is uncertain. This CDR3 region has 15 residues. The germline V gene has CDR1 SGHTA and CDR2 FQGNSA. V was trimmed by 1 base and J by 4 bases, leaving 11 bases between them.

The CDR3 DNA sequence: TGTGCCAGCTCACCACTCGGATCGAGACAGAAAATTCAGCCCCAGCATTTT. This encodes CASSPLGSRQKIQPQHF. The rearrangement joins TRBV18 to TRBJ1-5; a possible D gene is TRBD1 (5 bases). This CDR3 is 17 amino acids long. The germline gives CDR1 KGHSH, CDR2 LQKENI. Trimming stripped 1 base from V and 6 bases from J, with 19 bases between.

This CDR3 is CASSTGQGSSQQYF. The CDR3 region has the DNA TGTGCCAGTAGTACCGGACAGGGTAGTTCGCAGCAGTACTTC. V usage is TRBV19 and J usage is TRBJ2-7, with 8 bases lining up with TRBD1. Per germline, CDR1 LNHDA and CDR2 SQIVND (reference sequence). The CDR3 is made up of 14 amino acids. V dropped 4 bases and J dropped 8; count of bases not matched to a gene: 10.

The chain carries TRBV7-9 and TRBJ2-6; D remains ambiguous. Germline CDR1 SEHNR, CDR2 FQNEAQ (reference sequence). The CDR3 has 15 amino acids. Trimming took off 0 bases at V and 4 bases at J, with 7 bases between the two ends. The CDR3 loop reads CASSLALRGANVLTF. The DNA for the CDR3 is TGTGCCAGCAGCTTAGCCTTGCGGGGGGCCAACGTCCTGACTTTC. Drawing the rest from reference TRBV7-9 and TRBJ2-6, the complete variable domain is DTGVSQNPRHKITKRGQNVTFRCDPISEHNRLYWYRQTLGQGPEFLTYFQNEAQLEKSRLLSDRFSAERPKGSFSTLEIQRTEQGDSAMYLCASSLALRGANVLTFGAGSRLTVL.